The 27 T cell receptor beta chains below were found in one sample sequenced in a study of blood T cell repertoires in COVID-19. Some clones are missing from TCRdb's copy, which holds only in-frame ones; the method was immunoSEQ multiplex PCR. Among about 76,000 clones listed, approximately 81% were seen once. Sequenced: peripheral blood. The receptors originated from a man in his sixties with COVID-19, enrolled during active disease.

This clone was seen just once. The chain carries TRBV4-2 and TRBJ2-2; 9 bases are shared with TRBD1. The V segment lost 6 bases and the J segment 10 bases; nucleotides outside the gene matches: 12. Germline CDR1 reads LGHNA; CDR2 reads YNFKEQ. The CDR3 sequence is 15 residues long. CDR3 coding DNA: TGTGCCAGCAGACCAAGACAGGGGGTTGGCGAGGAGCTGTTTTTT. Translated, it gives CASRPRQGVGEELFF.

This clone has only one observation. This chain joins TRBV10-3 and TRBJ1-5; unclear D gene. CDR1 and CDR2 from the germline V gene are ENHRY and SYGVKD. The CDR3 has 14 residues. V was pared by 2 bases and J by 5 bases, with 10 bases between. CDR3 region: CAISEGREDQPQHF. CDR3 sequence (DNA): TGTGCCATCAGTGAGGGGAGGGAGGATCAGCCCCAGCATTTT.

The rearrangement uses TRBV2 and TRBJ2-3; 7 nucleotides line up with TRBD1. Looked up from germline, CDR1 is SNHLY and CDR2 is FYNNEI. J gave up 0 bases and V 7 bases, and 1 base lay outside the gene matches. The CDR3 sequence is 13 residues long. The CDR3: CASKGGSTDTQYF. In DNA, the CDR3 is TGTGCCAGCAAAGGGGGCAGCACAGATACGCAGTATTTT. Full variable domain (remainder filled in from reference TRBV2 and TRBJ2-3): EPEVTQTPSHQVTQMGQEVILRCVPISNHLYFYWYRQILGQKVEFLVSFYNNEISEKSEIFDDQFSVERPDGSNFTLKIRSTKLEDSAMYFCASKGGSTDTQYFGPGTRLTVL.

CDR3 coding DNA: TGTGCCAGCTCACCACCCGGGCGGGAGGGCCCCGGGAACACTGAAGCTTTCTTT. Encoded protein: CASSPPGREGPGNTEAFF. V gene TRBV18 combines with J gene TRBJ1-1; D gene uncertain. Trimming removed 0 bases at V and 1 base at J, with 18 bases between. CDR3 length: 18 residues. Per germline, CDR1 KGHSH and CDR2 LQKENI.

The V call is TRBV3-1 (or the pseudogene TRBV3-2), the J call TRBJ1-4; 11 bases are a match to TRBD1. The junction had 4 bases not matched to a gene; V was cut back by 2 bases and J by 8 bases. The CDR3 has 15 amino acids. Germline-derived CDR1 and CDR2 are LGHDT and YNNKEL (reference sequence). The CDR3 reads CASSQRGTGGEKLFF. CDR3 coding DNA: TGTGCCAGCAGCCAACGCGGGACAGGGGGAGAAAAACTGTTTTTT.

V is TRBV4-1 and J is TRBJ2-2; 13 nucleotides align to TRBD2. Germline CDR1 is MGHRA and CDR2 is YSYEKL. The CDR3 is 19 residues long. Germline trimming cut 2 bases from V and 4 bases from J; bases unmatched to any gene: 10. CDR3 sequence: CASSQPPGLAGLGTGELFF. The CDR3 DNA reads as TGCGCCAGCAGCCAACCTCCGGGACTAGCGGGATTAGGCACCGGGGAGCTGTTTTTT.

The gene calls are TRBV7-9 and TRBJ1-1; TRBD1 matches 7 bases. J gave up 0 bases and V 1 base, and 5 bases lay outside the gene matches. Germline CDR1 reads SEHNR; CDR2 reads FQNEAQ (reference sequence). The CDR3 is 16 amino acids. For the CDR3, the DNA is TGTGCCAGCAGCTTAGTGGGACAGCTGATGAACACTGAAGCTTTCTTT. This translates into CASSLVGQLMNTEAFF.

This clone has just one count. This chain uses TRBV5-4 with TRBJ2-7; 12 bases agree with TRBD2. The CDR3 has 16 amino acids. The V segment lost 5 bases and the J segment 4 bases; nucleotides outside the gene matches: 10. Germline values: CDR1 SGHNT, CDR2 YYREEE (reference sequence). The CDR3 DNA reads as TGTGCCAGCAGTTCCGGACTAGCGGGGCTAGTGTACGAGCAGTACTTC. Its protein is CASSSGLAGLVYEQYF.

This clone was detected a few times. This chain links TRBV4-2 with TRBJ2-7, with D maybe TRBD2 (6 bases). The CDR3 spans 15 residues. Germline CDR1 LGHNA, CDR2 YNFKEQ. V lost 4 bases and J lost 5, with 18 bases in between. CDR3 amino acids: CASSLRPGLLHEQYF. The CDR3 DNA sequence: TGTGCCAGCAGCCTCCGCCCGGGACTCTTGCACGAGCAGTACTTC.

The chain employs TRBV11-3 and TRBJ1-1; D is unresolved. Per germline, CDR1 SGHNT and CDR2 YENEEA. The CDR3 totals 14 residues. Trimming shortened V by 5 bases and J by 1 base, and 11 bases separated the two germline ends. The CDR3, as DNA: TGTGCCAGCAGCCCCGGCGGGGAGAACACTGAAGCTTTCTTT. This gives the protein CASSPGGENTEAFF.

The chain employs TRBV19 and TRBJ2-1; 14 nucleotides align to TRBD2. This CDR3 is built from 18 residues. The V segment lost 7 bases and the J segment 4 bases; nucleotides outside the gene matches: 12. The germline V gene encodes CDR1 LNHDA and CDR2 SQIVND (reference sequence). CDR3 nucleotides: TGTGCCAGTACCCCCCGATCAAGACTAGCGGGAGGGTACAATGAGCAGTTCTTC. This codes for CASTPRSRLAGGYNEQFF.

The chain uses TRBV7-9 and TRBJ1-4; D remains unclear. There are 15 residues in the CDR3. Germline loops: CDR1 SEHNR, CDR2 FQNEAQ (reference sequence). V was clipped by 4 bases and J by 0 bases, with 9 bases between them. The CDR3 sequence is CASSSLGTTNEKLFF. CDR3 coding DNA: TGTGCCAGCAGCTCTCTAGGTACAACTAATGAAAAACTGTTTTTT.

This chain joins TRBV29-1 and TRBJ1-4; 12 positions match TRBD1. The junction had 7 bases not matched to a gene; V was cut back by 7 bases and J by 7 bases. The CDR3 is made up of 14 amino acids. Looked up from germline, CDR1 is SQVTM and CDR2 is ANQGSEA. As DNA, the CDR3 is TGCAGCGGTTCAGGGGGACAGGGGGCTGAAAAACTGTTTTTT. It translates to CSGSGGQGAEKLFF.

The gene calls are TRBV9 and TRBJ2-3, with D maybe TRBD1 (6 bases). V dropped 4 bases and J dropped 2 bases, with 20 bases sitting between them. Per the germline V gene, CDR1 is SGDLS and CDR2 is YYNGEE. The CDR3 runs 17 residues. CDR3 coding DNA: TGTGCCAGCAGCCCCTTAGGGGGATTACTAAACACAGATACGCAGTATTTT. Residues: CASSPLGGLLNTDTQYF.

CDR3 coding DNA: TGTGCCAGCATGGGACAGGGGAGGGCTGAAGCTTTCTTT. It specifies CASMGQGRAEAFF. This rearrangement joins TRBV2 to TRBJ1-1; TRBD1 matches at 10 bases. V trimming: 7 bases; J trimming: 6 bases; junction bases outside the gene matches: 5. CDR1 is SNHLY and CDR2 is FYNNEI in the germline V gene. The CDR3 sequence is 13 residues long.

This clone was detected only once. V is TRBV5-1 and J is TRBJ2-1, with 13 bases matching TRBD2. Trimming at V came to 7 bases and at J to 7 bases, leaving 8 bases not matched to a gene. Germline V gene data show CDR1 as SGHRS and CDR2 as YFSETQ. CDR3 length: 15 amino acids. The CDR3 sequence: CASYGLAGVENEQFF. The CDR3 DNA reads TGCGCCAGCTATGGACTAGCGGGAGTAGAGAATGAGCAGTTCTTC.

The chain has TRBV6-5 and TRBJ1-5; 7 bases line up with TRBD1. Germline CDR1 is MNHEY and CDR2 is SVGAGI. The CDR3 spans 15 residues. With V trimmed by 6 bases and J by 2 bases, 7 bases remained unmatched. DNA of the CDR3: TGTGCCAGCAGCTGGGGACAGTTGGGCAATCAGCCCCAGCATTTT. Amino acids: CASSWGQLGNQPQHF.

The chain carries TRBV18 and TRBJ2-7, with 16 bases lining up with TRBD2. The CDR3 runs to 17 residues. The germline gives CDR1 KGHSH, CDR2 LQKENI. V was pared by 5 bases and J by 0 bases, with 4 bases of the junction left unmatched. CDR3 residues: CASSYGTSGGASYEQYF. In nucleotides, the CDR3 is TGTGCCAGCTCATATGGGACTAGCGGGGGGGCCTCCTACGAGCAGTACTTC.

V and J are TRBV11-2 and TRBJ1-6; D is ambiguous. CDR3 length: 13 amino acids. The germline CDR1 and CDR2 sequences are SGHAT and FQNNGV. Trimming left V 4 bases short and J 8 bases short, with 9 bases between. This CDR3 is CASSSLTDSPLHF. The CDR3 bases are TGTGCCAGCAGCTCCTTAACAGATTCACCCCTCCACTTT.

The chain links TRBV2 to TRBJ2-5, with TRBD2 as a possible D gene (5 bases). The CDR3 totals 15 residues. The ends were cut back, 8 bases at V and 5 bases at J, with 21 bases in the middle. From germline, CDR1 is SNHLY and CDR2 FYNNEI. CDR3 bases: TGTGCCAGCCAATTACCCGGACTCACTTATGAGACCCAGTACTTC. Translated: CASQLPGLTYETQYF.

The rearrangement joins TRBV24-1 to TRBJ1-2, with a possible D match to TRBD1 (6 bases). This CDR3 has 16 residues. Germline-derived CDR1 and CDR2 are KGHDR and SFDVKD. The V end lost 4 bases, the J end lost 8 bases, and 22 bases lay between the germline ends. CDR3 sequence (DNA): TGTGCCACCAGTGAAAGATCATCAGGGGTAGAGAGCGGCTACACCTTC. Translated: CATSERSSGVESGYTF.

The genes are TRBV27 and TRBJ1-2, with TRBD1 matching 9 bases. The V segment lost 6 bases and the J segment 6 bases; nucleotides outside the gene matches: 8. Germline V gene data show CDR1 as MNHEY and CDR2 as SMNVEV (reference sequence). This CDR3 has 14 residues. Here the CDR3 DNA reads TGTGCCAGCAGGGATGGACAGGGGATAAATGGCTACACCTTC. It encodes CASRDGQGINGYTF.

This sequence joins TRBV7-9 and TRBJ2-1, with 7 positions matching TRBD2. The CDR3 is made up of 16 amino acids. V was clipped by 2 bases and J by 1 base; unmatched bases: 5. The germline CDR1 and CDR2 sequences are SEHNR and FQNEAQ (reference sequence). The CDR3 DNA reads as TGTGCCAGCAGCTTATCAGCGGGATTATCCTACAATGAGCAGTTCTTC. Amino acid sequence: CASSLSAGLSYNEQFF.

The rearrangement joins TRBV11-3 to TRBJ2-5; no clear D. This CDR3 comprises 14 residues. The V gene's germline CDR1 is SGHNT and CDR2 YENEEA. Between the trimmed V and J ends, which lost 0 bases and 5 bases, there was a span of 10 bases. DNA for the CDR3: TGTGCCAGCAGCTTAGATTGGGCAAGGGAGACCCAGTACTTC. Translation gives CASSLDWARETQYF.

V gene TRBV5-1 combines with J gene TRBJ1-4; D is possibly TRBD1 (5 bases). Germline assignment: CDR1 SGHRS and CDR2 YFSETQ. V was cut by 0 bases and J by 8 bases, with 17 bases left in between. The CDR3 is 16 amino acids. The CDR3 DNA reads as TGCGCCAGCAGCTTGGCCGGAGCAGGGTTGGGGGAAAAACTGTTTTTT. This encodes CASSLAGAGLGEKLFF.

The V call is TRBV29-1, the J call TRBJ1-6; D is unclear. Germline CDR1 reads SQVTM; CDR2 reads ANQGSEA. V shed 7 bases and J shed 7 bases, with 17 bases lying between them. This CDR3 has 14 residues. The CDR3 nucleotides read TGCAGCGCCGGTTCGGGGATGCTGAATTCACCCCTCCACTTT. Its translation: CSAGSGMLNSPLHF. The full variable domain, with the rest looked up from reference TRBV29-1 and TRBJ1-6, is SAVISQKPSRDICQRGTSLTIQCQVDSQVTMMFWYRQQPGQSLTLIATANQGSEATYESGFVIDKFPISRPNLTFSTLTVSNMSPEDSSIYLCSAGSGMLNSPLHFGNGTRLTVT.

The chain is built from TRBV14 and TRBJ2-1; D is ambiguous. CDR3 size: 12 residues. The V and J ends lost 4 bases and 13 bases respectively, with 14 bases between them. Germline assignment: CDR1 SGHDN and CDR2 FVKESK. In nucleotides, the CDR3 is TGTGCCAGCAGCCGACGACTCGTAGCTCAGTTCTTC. Its protein product is CASSRRLVAQFF.